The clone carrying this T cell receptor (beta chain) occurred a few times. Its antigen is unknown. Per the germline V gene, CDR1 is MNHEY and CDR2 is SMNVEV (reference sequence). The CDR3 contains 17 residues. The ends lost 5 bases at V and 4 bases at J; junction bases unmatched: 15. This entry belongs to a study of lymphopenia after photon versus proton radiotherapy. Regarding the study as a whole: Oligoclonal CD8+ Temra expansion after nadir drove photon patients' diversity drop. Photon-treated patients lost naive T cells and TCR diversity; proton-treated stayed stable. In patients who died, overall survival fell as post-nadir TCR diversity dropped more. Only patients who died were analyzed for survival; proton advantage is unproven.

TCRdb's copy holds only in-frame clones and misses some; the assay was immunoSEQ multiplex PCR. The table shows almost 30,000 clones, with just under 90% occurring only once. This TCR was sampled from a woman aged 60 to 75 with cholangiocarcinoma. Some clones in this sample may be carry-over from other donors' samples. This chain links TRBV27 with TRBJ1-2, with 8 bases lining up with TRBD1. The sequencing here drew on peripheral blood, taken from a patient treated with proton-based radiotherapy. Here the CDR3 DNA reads TGTGCCAGCAGTCCATCCCCAGGGCAGGGGGCTGGCTATGGCTACACCTTC. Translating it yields CASSPSPGQGAGYGYTF.